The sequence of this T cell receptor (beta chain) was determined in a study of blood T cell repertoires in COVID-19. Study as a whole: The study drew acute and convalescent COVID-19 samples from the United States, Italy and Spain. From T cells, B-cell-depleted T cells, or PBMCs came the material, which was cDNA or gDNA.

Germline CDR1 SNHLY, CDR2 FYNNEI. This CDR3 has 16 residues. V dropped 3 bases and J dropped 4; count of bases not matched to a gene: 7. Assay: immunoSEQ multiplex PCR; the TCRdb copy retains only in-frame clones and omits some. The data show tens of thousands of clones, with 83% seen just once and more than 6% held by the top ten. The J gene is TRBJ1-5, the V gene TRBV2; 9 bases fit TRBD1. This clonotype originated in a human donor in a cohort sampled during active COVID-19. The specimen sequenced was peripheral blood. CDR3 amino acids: CASSDLRDRVNQPQHF. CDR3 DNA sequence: TGTGCCAGCAGTGATCTCCGGGACAGGGTTAATCAGCCCCAGCATTTT.